A single TCR beta chain is shown here with its context. The entry originates in a study of blood T cell repertoires in COVID-19. Per germline, CDR1 MNHEY and CDR2 SVGEGT. J lost 2 bases, V lost 5 bases, and 14 bases had no gene match. The CDR3 contains 19 residues. Methods used by the authors: Reference gene primer amplification in the assay estimated nucleated cell counts. The protocol was immunoSEQ multiplex PCR, while the TCRdb copy is restricted to in-frame clones and leaves out a portion. V and J calls and clone size follow that table, whereas D and trimming were derived from the DNA. The data contain 9,500 to 15,000 clones, 85% to 90% of them singletons.

V usage is TRBV6-2 or TRBV6-3 and J usage is TRBJ2-6; TRBD1 matches at 8 bases. Sequenced input: peripheral blood. This TCR came from a human donor in a cohort sampled during active COVID-19. The CDR3 coding sequence is TGTGCCAGCAGTACAACATTCAGGGGGCGAACCCCTGGGGCCAACGTCCTGACTTTC. Protein sequence: CASSTTFRGRTPGANVLTF.